Below are 20 T cell receptor beta chains sequenced from a single sample in a study of T cell responses to AZD1222 COVID-19 vaccine. TCRdb's table, derived via immunoSEQ multiplex PCR, lists solely in-frame clones and lacks some. Here the sample spans 65,000 to 95,000 clones, roughly 88% being singletons. Source: peripheral blood, taken 28 days after the second AZD1222 dose. The source of these receptors is an adult who received the AZD1222 COVID-19 vaccine.

The chain carries TRBV12-3 or TRBV12-4 and TRBJ2-2; D gene ambiguous. The CDR3 runs 13 residues. Trimming took off 5 bases at V and 7 bases at J, with 11 bases between the two ends. CDR3 in amino acids: CASSAAEIGELFF. CDR3 DNA sequence: TGTGCCAGCAGTGCGGCCGAGATCGGGGAGCTGTTTTTT.

The genes are TRBV3-1 (or the pseudogene TRBV3-2) and TRBJ2-5; either TRBD1 or TRBD2 may fit D (5 bases each). The CDR3 extends over 15 amino acids. Looked up from germline, CDR1 is LGHDT and CDR2 is YNNKEL (reference sequence). Trimming left V 7 bases short and J 2 bases short, with 17 bases between. DNA for the CDR3: TGTGCCAGCACTCCTGAGGGGTCGGGGCAAGAGACCCAGTACTTC. This translates into CASTPEGSGQETQYF.

This chain connects TRBV27 to TRBJ1-5; D is possibly TRBD1 (5 bases). The CDR3 runs 13 residues. Germline loops: CDR1 MNHEY, CDR2 SMNVEV (reference sequence). V was cut by 6 bases and J by 2 bases, with 8 bases left in between. The CDR3, as DNA: TGTGCCAGCAGCCCCAGGGGCAATCAGCCCCAGCATTTT. It is translated as CASSPRGNQPQHF.

This clone was seen a single time. The chain couples TRBV3-1 (or the pseudogene TRBV3-2) to TRBJ1-5, with D uncertain. V dropped 5 bases and J dropped 1 base, with 9 bases sitting between them. Germline CDR1 reads LGHDT; CDR2 reads YNNKEL (reference sequence). The CDR3 runs to 14 residues. The CDR3 DNA is TGTGCCAGCAGCTTCGAGGGAAGCAATCAGCCCCAGCATTTT. It specifies CASSFEGSNQPQHF.

The chain is built from TRBV23-1 and TRBJ1-2, with TRBD1 matching over 11 bases. TRBV23-1 is an ORF, with its function uncertain. J was trimmed by 5 bases and V by 6 bases; bases with no gene match: 23. CDR3 length: 20 residues. CDR3: CASSPTRGDRDRGIGYGYTF. CDR3 DNA: TGCGCCAGCAGCCCGACTCGAGGGGACAGGGACAGGGGGATCGGGTATGGCTACACCTTC.

This chain joins TRBV19 and TRBJ2-1; D perhaps matches TRBD2 (7 bases). The CDR3 spans 18 residues. Germline CDR1 LNHDA, CDR2 SQIVND (reference sequence). V shed 4 bases and J shed 0 bases, with 19 bases lying between them. The CDR3 nucleotides are TGTGCCAGTAGTAAAGGGCCGGGGGGCCTGAACTCCTACAATGAGCAGTTCTTC. Protein product: CASSKGPGGLNSYNEQFF.

The chain carries TRBV13 and TRBJ2-1; TRBD2 aligns across 11 bases. The CDR3 covers 14 residues. Looked up from germline, CDR1 is PRHDT and CDR2 is FYEKMQ (reference sequence). V was pared by 6 bases and J by 9 bases, with 7 bases of the junction left unmatched. This chain's CDR3 is CASRHSGGVSEQFF. In DNA, the CDR3 is TGTGCCAGCAGACATAGCGGGGGGGTCTCTGAGCAGTTCTTC.

CDR3 nucleotide sequence: TGTGCCACCAGCAGAGAACACCCAGGGGCTAATGAAAAACTGTTTTTT. It translates to CATSREHPGANEKLFF. The rearrangement links TRBV15 to TRBJ1-4; a weak D match, TRBD1 (6 bases). Per the germline V gene, CDR1 is LNHNV and CDR2 is YYDKDF (reference sequence). Trimming stripped 0 bases from V and 3 bases from J, with 11 bases between. There are 16 residues in the CDR3.

The V call is TRBV28, the J call TRBJ2-1; a weak D match, TRBD2 (5 bases). Per the germline V gene, CDR1 is MDHEN and CDR2 is SYDVKM. The CDR3 contains 12 residues. The V end lost 10 bases, the J end lost 8 bases, and 15 bases lay between the germline ends. The CDR3 protein is CATAGVSHEQFF. Written as DNA, the CDR3 is TGTGCCACGGCCGGGGTTAGCCATGAGCAGTTCTTC.

The chain is built from TRBV7-8 and TRBJ1-6; D is unclear. Germline CDR1 is SGHVS and CDR2 is FQNEAQ. The CDR3 length is 17 residues. The V and J ends lost 2 bases and 0 bases respectively, with 11 bases between them. DNA for the CDR3: TGTGCCAGCAGCTTAAAAAGGGAGAGCTCCTATAATTCACCCCTCCACTTT. Amino acid sequence: CASSLKRESSYNSPLHF.

The CDR3 nucleotides are TGCAGTGCTAGTGGGGTAGCGGATCAGCCCCAGCATTTT. This sequence encodes CSASGVADQPQHF. The J gene is TRBJ1-5, the V gene TRBV20-1; D is uncertain. The CDR3 loop spans 13 amino acids. From germline, CDR1 is DFQATT and CDR2 SNEGSKA (reference sequence). V shed 3 bases and J shed 5 bases, with 11 bases lying between them.

The rearrangement links TRBV10-3 to TRBJ2-5, with D maybe TRBD2 (6 bases). The CDR3 is 14 residues long. V lost 6 bases, J lost 5 bases, and 16 bases lay in between. Germline V gene sequence: CDR1 ENHRY, CDR2 SYGVKD. DNA of the CDR3: TGTGCCATCAGAGGCCAGGAGGGCGTGGAGACCCAGTACTTC. This encodes CAIRGQEGVETQYF.

The J gene is TRBJ2-5, the V gene TRBV24-1, with 8 bases identical to TRBD1. Germline trimming cut 3 bases from V and 5 bases from J; bases unmatched to any gene: 4. CDR1 KGHDR and CDR2 SFDVKD come from the germline V gene. This CDR3 comprises 14 residues. This chain's CDR3 is CATSDPGGTETQYF. Written as DNA, the CDR3 is TGTGCCACCAGTGATCCAGGGGGCACGGAGACCCAGTACTTC.

The rearrangement uses TRBV30 and TRBJ2-2, with TRBD1 as a possible D gene (6 bases). The CDR3 has 14 residues. Germline CDR1 GTSNPN, CDR2 SVGIG (reference sequence). Trimming shortened V by 7 bases and J by 7 bases, and 19 bases separated the two germline ends. DNA for the CDR3: TGTGCCTTAAGGACAGACGAGTCCCGCGGGGAGCTGTTTTTT. This translates into CALRTDESRGELFF.

In nucleotides, the CDR3 is TGTGCCAGTAATCCAGGCCTATTGAGCACTGAAGCTTTCTTT. Protein: CASNPGLLSTEAFF. The V call is TRBV19, the J call TRBJ1-1; D gene ambiguous. Trimming left V 7 bases short and J 4 bases short, with 16 bases between. CDR1 LNHDA and CDR2 SQIVND come from the germline V gene (reference sequence). The CDR3 extends over 14 amino acids.

The rearrangement uses TRBV7-9 and TRBJ1-5; no definite D call. This CDR3 comprises 13 residues. Germline V gene lookup returns CDR1 SEHNR and CDR2 FQNEAQ (reference sequence). Trimming removed 3 bases at V and 1 base at J, with 4 bases between. The CDR3 nucleotides read TGTGCCAGCAGCTTCGGAAGCAATCAGCCCCAGCATTTT. It codes for CASSFGSNQPQHF.

The chain is built from TRBV11-3 and TRBJ2-5, with D tentatively TRBD1 (6 bases). The germline V gene encodes CDR1 SGHNT and CDR2 YENEEA. V dropped 0 bases and J dropped 1 base, with 9 bases sitting between them. The CDR3 has 15 residues. CDR3 sequence: CASSLEGAAQETQYF. Written as DNA, the CDR3 is TGTGCCAGCAGCTTAGAGGGGGCCGCCCAAGAGACCCAGTACTTC.

This clone was observed a single time. The chain couples TRBV9 to TRBJ1-3; D is unresolved. Trimming stripped 4 bases from V and 0 bases from J, with 11 bases between. Germline lookup yields CDR1 SGDLS and CDR2 YYNGEE. CDR3 length equals 15 residues. The DNA for the CDR3 is TGTGCCAGCAGCCCGATGGAGGTCTCTGGAAACACCATATATTTT. Residues: CASSPMEVSGNTIYF. Full variable domain (missing parts from reference TRBV9 and TRBJ1-3): DSGVTQTPKHLITATGQRVTLRCSPRSGDLSVYWYQQSLDQGLQFLIQYYNGEERAKGNILERFSAQQFPDLHSELNLSSLELGDSALYFCASSPMEVSGNTIYFGEGSWLTVV.

The chain couples TRBV11-2 to TRBJ1-2; D gene uncertain. Per the germline V gene, CDR1 is SGHAT and CDR2 is FQNNGV. Trimming removed 0 bases from V and 5 bases from J, with 13 bases in between. The CDR3 length is 15 residues. CDR3 residues: CASSLDSGVYYGYTF. The CDR3 DNA reads as TGTGCCAGCAGCTTAGATTCTGGGGTTTATTATGGCTACACCTTC.

The chain employs TRBV5-1 and TRBJ1-1, with 8 bases lining up with TRBD1. With V trimmed by 6 bases and J by 1 base, 2 bases remained unmatched. Per germline, CDR1 SGHRS and CDR2 YFSETQ. The CDR3 length is 13 residues. Here the CDR3 reads CASTGQGNTEAFF. The CDR3 DNA is TGCGCCAGCACCGGACAGGGGAACACTGAAGCTTTCTTT.